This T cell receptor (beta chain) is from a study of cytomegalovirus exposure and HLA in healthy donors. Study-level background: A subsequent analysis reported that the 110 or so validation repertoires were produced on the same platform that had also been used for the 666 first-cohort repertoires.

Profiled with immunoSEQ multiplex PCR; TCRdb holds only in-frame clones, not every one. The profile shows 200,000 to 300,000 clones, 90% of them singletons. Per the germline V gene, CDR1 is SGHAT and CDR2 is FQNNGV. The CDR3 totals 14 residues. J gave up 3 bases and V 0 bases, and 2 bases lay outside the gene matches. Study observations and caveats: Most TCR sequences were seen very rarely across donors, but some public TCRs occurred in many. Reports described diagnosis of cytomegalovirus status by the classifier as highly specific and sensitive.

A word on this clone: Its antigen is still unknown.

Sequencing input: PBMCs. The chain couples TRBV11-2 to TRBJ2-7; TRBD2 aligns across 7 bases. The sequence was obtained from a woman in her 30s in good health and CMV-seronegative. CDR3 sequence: CASSLELAHYEQYF. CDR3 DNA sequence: TGTGCCAGCAGCTTAGAACTAGCGCACTACGAGCAGTACTTC.